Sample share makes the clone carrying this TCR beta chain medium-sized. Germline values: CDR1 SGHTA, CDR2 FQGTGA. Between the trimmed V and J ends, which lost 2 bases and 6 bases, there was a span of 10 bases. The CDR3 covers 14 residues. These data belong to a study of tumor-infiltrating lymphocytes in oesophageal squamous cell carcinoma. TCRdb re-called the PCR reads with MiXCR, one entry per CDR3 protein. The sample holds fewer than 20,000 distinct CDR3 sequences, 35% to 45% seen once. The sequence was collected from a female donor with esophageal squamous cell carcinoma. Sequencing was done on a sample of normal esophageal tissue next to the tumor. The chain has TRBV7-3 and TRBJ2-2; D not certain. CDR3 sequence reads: CASSLGPSSGELFF. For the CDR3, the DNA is TGTGCCAGCAGCTTAGGACCTAGTTCCGGGGAGCTGTTTTTT.